One sample yielded the 27 T cell receptor beta chains listed below, sequenced in a study of cytomegalovirus exposure and HLA in healthy donors. PCR employed 60 Vbeta and 13 Jbeta primers. The method was immunoSEQ multiplex PCR; TCRdb's version includes in-frame clones alone and lacks a portion of them. The table has over 85,000 clones, over 75% seen once. Sequencing was performed on PBMCs. The receptors here all came from a female donor in good health and CMV-seropositive.

The J gene is TRBJ1-2, the V gene TRBV7-9, with D uncertain. Trimming took 1 base from V and 7 from J, leaving 7 bases between them. The CDR3 loop spans 12 amino acids. The germline gives CDR1 SEHNR, CDR2 FQNEAQ (reference sequence). The CDR3 region has the DNA TGTGCCAGCAGCTTAGGGTCAGGTGGCTACACCTTC. Translated: CASSLGSGGYTF.

This rearrangement joins TRBV27 to TRBJ2-1, with TRBD1 matching 10 bases. Per the germline V gene, CDR1 is MNHEY and CDR2 is SMNVEV (reference sequence). With 5 bases clipped from V and 7 bases from J, the junction kept 5 bases outside the gene matches. The CDR3 consists of 14 residues. CDR3 nucleotides: TGTGCCAGCAGTCACCGGGACAGGGGTAATGAGCAGTTCTTC. Amino acid sequence: CASSHRDRGNEQFF.

The V call is TRBV30, the J call TRBJ1-5; no reliable D call. Germline lookup yields CDR1 GTSNPN and CDR2 SVGIG (reference sequence). The V end was cut by 0 bases, the J end by 6 bases, with 15 bases between. The CDR3 has 15 residues. CDR3 protein: CAWSVFGRVRQPQHF. The CDR3 bases are TGTGCCTGGAGTGTATTTGGGAGGGTCCGTCAGCCCCAGCATTTT.

The CDR3 sequence: CASSPPPGQPGDTEAFF. CDR3 bases: TGTGCCAGCTCACCACCCCCGGGACAGCCGGGGGACACTGAAGCTTTCTTT. The chain combines TRBV18 with TRBJ1-1; 7 bases match TRBD1. The length of the CDR3 is 17 residues. Germline lookup yields CDR1 KGHSH and CDR2 LQKENI. The V and J ends lost 0 bases and 3 bases, in that order; junction bases with no gene match: 10.

The rearrangement uses TRBV20-1 and TRBJ1-1; no reliable D call. The CDR3 is made up of 10 amino acids. Looked up from germline, CDR1 is DFQATT and CDR2 is SNEGSKA (reference sequence). The V end lost 6 bases, the J end lost 8 bases, and 10 bases lay between the germline ends. The DNA of the CDR3 is TGCAGTGCCCATCCCAGGGAAGCTTTCTTT. Its translation: CSAHPREAFF.

V and J are TRBV9 and TRBJ2-1; a weak D match, TRBD1 (5 bases). The length of the CDR3 is 15 residues. Germline-derived CDR1 and CDR2 are SGDLS and YYNGEE. The ends were cut back, 2 bases at V and 0 bases at J, with 9 bases in the middle. CDR3 sequence reads: CASSVSGPSYNEQFF. CDR3 DNA sequence: TGTGCCAGCAGCGTTTCAGGGCCCTCCTACAATGAGCAGTTCTTC.

V is TRBV14 and J is TRBJ1-1; D unclear. This CDR3 contains 16 residues. Trimming stripped 4 bases from V and 3 bases from J, with 18 bases between. Germline CDR1 is SGHDN and CDR2 is FVKESK. CDR3 nucleotides: TGTGCCAGCAGCCGAAGGATGATCCGGGGTGACACTGAAGCTTTCTTT. As protein: CASSRRMIRGDTEAFF.

This chain joins TRBV4-1 and TRBJ1-3, with no clear D. There are 17 residues in the CDR3. Trimming stripped 4 bases from V and 0 bases from J, with 16 bases between. Per germline, CDR1 MGHRA and CDR2 YSYEKL. CDR3 sequence: CASSLRGFQSSGNTIYF. The CDR3, as DNA: TGCGCCAGCAGCCTTCGCGGCTTTCAGAGCTCTGGAAACACCATATATTTT.

The gene calls are TRBV10-3 and TRBJ1-5, with TRBD1 identical over 8 bases. The length of the CDR3 is 15 residues. J gave up 1 base and V 9 bases, and 8 bases lay outside the gene matches. Germline V gene lookup returns CDR1 ENHRY and CDR2 SYGVKD. CDR3 DNA: TGTGCCATGCGACAGGGGCTAGAGAGCAATCAGCCCCAGCATTTT. It codes for CAMRQGLESNQPQHF.

V usage is TRBV27 and J usage is TRBJ1-2; 7 bases align to TRBD1. The CDR3 contains 14 residues. CDR1 MNHEY and CDR2 SMNVEV come from the germline V gene (reference sequence). The ends lost 2 bases at V and 4 bases at J; junction bases unmatched: 4. The CDR3 DNA follows: TGTGCCAGCAGTTTAACCGGGACAGTCTATGGCTACACCTTC. Its translation: CASSLTGTVYGYTF.

The J gene is TRBJ2-3, the V gene TRBV7-2; no clear D. CDR1 SGHTA and CDR2 FQGNSA come from the germline V gene. Trimming shortened V by 1 base and J by 2 bases, and 13 bases separated the two germline ends. This CDR3 has 16 amino acids. The CDR3 coding sequence is TGTGCCAGCAGCTTAGGTGGCTGGCCACACACAGATACGCAGTATTTT. Its translation: CASSLGGWPHTDTQYF.

The rearrangement links TRBV7-6 to TRBJ2-1; weak D call: TRBD1 (5 bases). Trimming took off 3 bases at V and 2 bases at J, with 14 bases between the two ends. There are 16 residues in the CDR3. From germline, CDR1 is SGHVS and CDR2 FNYEAQ. In DNA, the CDR3 is TGTGCCAGCAGCTTGGGGCCGGGCGGCACCTACAATGAGCAGTTCTTC. Its translation: CASSLGPGGTYNEQFF.

The chain combines TRBV6-1 with TRBJ2-3, with 11 positions matching TRBD2. The CDR3 sequence is 16 residues long. V trimming: 4 bases; J trimming: 0 bases; junction bases outside the gene matches: 3. From germline, CDR1 is MNHNS and CDR2 SASEGT. CDR3 in DNA: TGTGCCAGCAGTGCCCGGACTAGCGGGAGCACAGATACGCAGTATTTT. Translating it yields CASSARTSGSTDTQYF.

The chain carries TRBV7-6 and TRBJ1-5, with D perhaps TRBD1 (6 bases). The CDR3 runs 13 residues. The germline V gene encodes CDR1 SGHVS and CDR2 FNYEAQ. Deletions cut 1 base from V and 7 bases from J, with 8 bases between. The DNA of the CDR3 is TGTGCCAGCAGCTTAGACAGGGTGCAGCCCCAGCATTTT. Translating it yields CASSLDRVQPQHF. The variable domain in full, with the rest retrieved from reference TRBV7-6 and TRBJ1-5, is GAGVSQSPRYKVTKRGQDVALRCDPISGHVSLYWYRQALGQGPEFLTYFNYEAQQDKSGLPNDRFSAERPEGSISTLTIQRTEQRDSAMYRCASSLDRVQPQHFGDGTRLSIL.

This rearrangement joins TRBV29-1 to TRBJ2-1, with D hard to call. V lost 3 bases to trimming and J lost 3 bases, with 18 bases between them. Germline lookup yields CDR1 SQVTM and CDR2 ANQGSEA. This CDR3 has 16 residues. The CDR3: CSVDPPSANHYNEQFF. CDR3 coding DNA: TGCAGCGTTGACCCCCCCAGCGCCAACCACTACAATGAGCAGTTCTTC.

A few counts support this clone. The chain carries TRBV5-1 and TRBJ2-7; TRBD1 agrees at 8 bases. The CDR3 is made up of 16 amino acids. The germline V gene encodes CDR1 SGHRS and CDR2 YFSETQ. V was clipped by 0 bases and J by 2 bases; unmatched bases: 7. CDR3 sequence (DNA): TGCGCCAGCAGCTTGGGATCGGGGACAGGAACCTACGAGCAGTACTTC. It encodes CASSLGSGTGTYEQYF. The full variable domain, completed using reference TRBV5-1 and TRBJ2-7, is KAGVTQTPRYLIKTRGQQVTLSCSPISGHRSVSWYQQTPGQGLQFLFEYFSETQRNKGNFPGRFSGRQFSNSRSEMNVSTLELGDSALYLCASSLGSGTGTYEQYFGPGTRLTVT.

This clone was found once. The chain employs TRBV10-2 and TRBJ1-2; possible D gene TRBD1, 6 bases. The V and J ends lost 2 bases and 0 bases respectively, with 22 bases between them. The CDR3 totals 19 residues. The germline V gene has CDR1 WSHSY and CDR2 SAAADI. DNA for the CDR3: TGCGCCAGCAGTGAGAACTTGTTTGGACAGAGGACATCTAACTATGGCTACACCTTC. Encoded protein: CASSENLFGQRTSNYGYTF.

This sequence joins TRBV9 and TRBJ2-1, with a tentative D call TRBD1 (5 bases). The CDR3 is made up of 15 amino acids. Looked up from germline, CDR1 is SGDLS and CDR2 is YYNGEE. Trimming took off 2 bases at V and 3 bases at J, with 12 bases between the two ends. DNA for the CDR3: TGTGCCAGCAGCGTGAGCCAGGGCAACTACAATGAGCAGTTCTTC. Translation gives CASSVSQGNYNEQFF. The full variable domain, its missing parts supplied by reference TRBV9 and TRBJ2-1, is DSGVTQTPKHLITATGQRVTLRCSPRSGDLSVYWYQQSLDQGLQFLIQYYNGEERAKGNILERFSAQQFPDLHSELNLSSLELGDSALYFCASSVSQGNYNEQFFGPGTRLTVL.

V is TRBV5-6 and J is TRBJ2-5; D may be TRBD2 (5 bases). Germline lookup yields CDR1 SGHDT and CDR2 YYEEEE. With 0 bases removed from V and 3 bases from J, the gap between germline ends came to 6 bases. The CDR3 covers 13 residues. The CDR3 nucleotides read TGTGCCAGCAGCTTGGGGGAGAAAGAGACCCAGTACTTC. It translates to CASSLGEKETQYF.

The rearrangement joins TRBV27 to TRBJ2-1; TRBD2 agrees at 11 bases. CDR3 length: 14 amino acids. Germline CDR1 and CDR2: MNHEY and SMNVEV (reference sequence). With 5 bases clipped from V and 7 bases from J, the junction kept 4 bases outside the gene matches. The CDR3 DNA follows: TGTGCCAGCAGTCCCCGGACTAGCGGGAATGAGCAGTTCTTC. Translating it yields CASSPRTSGNEQFF.

The chain employs TRBV7-9 and TRBJ2-5; TRBD2 might be the D (7 bases). CDR1 SEHNR and CDR2 FQNEAQ come from the germline V gene (reference sequence). CDR3 length equals 15 residues. The V gene lost 3 bases and the J gene lost 5 bases, with 16 bases spanning the gap. The CDR3 loop is CASSFAGALGETQYF. The CDR3 DNA reads as TGTGCCAGCAGCTTTGCGGGGGCATTGGGGGAGACCCAGTACTTC.

This chain connects TRBV19 to TRBJ1-2; 7 bases are shared with TRBD1. Germline V gene lookup returns CDR1 LNHDA and CDR2 SQIVND (reference sequence). This CDR3 region has 15 residues. V gave up 2 bases and J gave up 3 bases; unmatched junction bases: 6. The chain's CDR3 is CASSIPLGTDYGYTF. In DNA form, the CDR3 reads TGTGCCAGTAGTATACCCCTCGGGACAGACTATGGCTACACCTTC. Full variable domain (missing parts from reference TRBV19 and TRBJ1-2): DGGITQSPKYLFRKEGQNVTLSCEQNLNHDAMYWYRQDPGQGLRLIYYSQIVNDFQKGDIAEGYSVSREKKESFPLTVTSAQKNPTAFYLCASSIPLGTDYGYTFGSGTRLTVV.

In this sample, this clone turned up a few times. The rearrangement links TRBV5-6 to TRBJ2-2; unclear D gene. This CDR3 comprises 13 residues. V was pared by 2 bases and J by 7 bases, with 9 bases between. Looked up from germline, CDR1 is SGHDT and CDR2 is YYEEEE. Here the CDR3 reads CASSFLSRGELFF. CDR3 nucleotides: TGTGCCAGCAGCTTTCTTTCTCGCGGGGAGCTGTTTTTT.

This chain links TRBV27 with TRBJ2-1; no clear D. The CDR3 spans 11 residues. Germline lookup yields CDR1 MNHEY and CDR2 SMNVEV (reference sequence). Trimming left V 6 bases short and J 4 bases short, with 4 bases between. The DNA for the CDR3 is TGTGCCAGCAGGGAGTACAATGAGCAGTTCTTC. Translating it yields CASREYNEQFF.

This clone was recorded once. This chain connects TRBV5-5 to TRBJ2-2, with D perhaps matching TRBD2 (6 bases). V was cut by 1 base and J by 0 bases, with 7 bases left in between. Germline loops: CDR1 SGHKS, CDR2 YYEKEE (reference sequence). This CDR3 region has 15 residues. CDR3 amino acids: CASSLRGTNTGELFF. The DNA of the CDR3 is TGTGCCAGCAGCTTGCGCGGGACGAACACCGGGGAGCTGTTTTTT.

CDR3 bases: TGTGCCAGCAGCTTGGGAGGTAGCCGAGTGAATCTGGCTGAAGCTTTCTTT. Amino acids: CASSLGGSRVNLAEAFF. This chain connects TRBV5-4 to TRBJ1-1; D remains ambiguous. The V gene lost 0 bases and the J gene lost 6 bases, with 21 bases spanning the gap. Germline values: CDR1 SGHNT, CDR2 YYREEE (reference sequence). The CDR3 is 17 amino acids.

The CDR3 spells CASSQVASAWETQYF. The CDR3 region has the DNA TGCGCCAGCAGCCAAGTGGCTAGCGCTTGGGAGACCCAGTACTTC. This chain joins TRBV4-1 and TRBJ2-5, with TRBD2 as a possible D gene (6 bases). Germline CDR1 is MGHRA and CDR2 is YSYEKL. Trimming took 1 base from V and 5 from J, leaving 14 bases between them. CDR3 length: 15 residues.